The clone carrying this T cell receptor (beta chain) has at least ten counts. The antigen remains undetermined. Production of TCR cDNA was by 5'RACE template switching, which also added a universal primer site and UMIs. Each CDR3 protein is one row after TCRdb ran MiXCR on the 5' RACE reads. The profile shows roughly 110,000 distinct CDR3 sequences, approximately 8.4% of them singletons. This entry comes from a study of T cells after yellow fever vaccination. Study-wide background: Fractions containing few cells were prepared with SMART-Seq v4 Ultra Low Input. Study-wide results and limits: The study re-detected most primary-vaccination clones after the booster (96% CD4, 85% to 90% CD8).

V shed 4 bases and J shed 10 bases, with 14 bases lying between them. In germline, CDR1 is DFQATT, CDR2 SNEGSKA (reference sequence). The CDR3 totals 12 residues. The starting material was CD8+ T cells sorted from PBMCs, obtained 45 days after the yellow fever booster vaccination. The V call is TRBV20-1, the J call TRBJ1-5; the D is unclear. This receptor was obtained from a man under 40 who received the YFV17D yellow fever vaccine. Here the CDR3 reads CSAKTGVSPQHF. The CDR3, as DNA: TGCAGTGCTAAGACGGGAGTTAGCCCCCAGCATTTT.